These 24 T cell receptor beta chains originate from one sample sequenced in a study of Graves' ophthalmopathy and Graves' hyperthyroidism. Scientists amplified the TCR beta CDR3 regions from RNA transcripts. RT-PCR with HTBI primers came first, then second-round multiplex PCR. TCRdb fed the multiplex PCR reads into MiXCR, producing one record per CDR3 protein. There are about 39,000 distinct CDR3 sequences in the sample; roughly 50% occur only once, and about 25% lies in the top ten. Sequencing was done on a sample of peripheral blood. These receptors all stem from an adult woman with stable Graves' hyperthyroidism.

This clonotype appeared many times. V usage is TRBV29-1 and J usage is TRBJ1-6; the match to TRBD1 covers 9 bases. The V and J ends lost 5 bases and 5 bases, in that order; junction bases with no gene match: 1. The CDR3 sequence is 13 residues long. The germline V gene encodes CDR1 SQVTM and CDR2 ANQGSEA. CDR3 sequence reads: CSVRTGDNSPLHF. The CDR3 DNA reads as TGCAGCGTTCGGACAGGGGATAATTCACCCCTCCACTTT.

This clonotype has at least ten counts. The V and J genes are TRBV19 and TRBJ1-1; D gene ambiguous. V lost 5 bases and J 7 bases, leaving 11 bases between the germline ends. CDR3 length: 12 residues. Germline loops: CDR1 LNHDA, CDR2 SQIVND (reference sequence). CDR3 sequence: CASSPIASEAFF. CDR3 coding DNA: TGTGCCAGTAGTCCCATAGCCAGTGAAGCTTTCTTT.

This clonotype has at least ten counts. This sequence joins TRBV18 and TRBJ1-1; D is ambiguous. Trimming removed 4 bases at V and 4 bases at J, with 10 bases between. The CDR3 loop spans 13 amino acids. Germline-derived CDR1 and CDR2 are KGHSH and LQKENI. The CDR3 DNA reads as TGTGCCAGCTCACTGTCGGGTGGCACTGAAGCTTTCTTT. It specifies CASSLSGGTEAFF.

CDR3 residues: CASSRGGTSNERQFF. The CDR3 DNA is TGTGCCAGCAGTCGAGGAGGGACATCTAATGAAAGACAGTTTTTT. The chain is built from TRBV12-3 or TRBV12-4 and TRBJ1-4, with D perhaps matching TRBD1 (6 bases). V gave up 5 bases and J gave up 16 bases, with 26 bases separating them. The CDR3 contains 15 residues.

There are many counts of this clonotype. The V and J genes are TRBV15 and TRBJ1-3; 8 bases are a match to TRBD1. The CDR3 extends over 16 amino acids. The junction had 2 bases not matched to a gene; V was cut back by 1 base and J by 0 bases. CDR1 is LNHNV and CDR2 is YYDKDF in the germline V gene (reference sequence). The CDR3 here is CATSRGGTGSGNTIYF. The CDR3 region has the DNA TGTGCCACCAGCAGAGGGGGGACAGGCTCTGGAAACACCATATATTTT.

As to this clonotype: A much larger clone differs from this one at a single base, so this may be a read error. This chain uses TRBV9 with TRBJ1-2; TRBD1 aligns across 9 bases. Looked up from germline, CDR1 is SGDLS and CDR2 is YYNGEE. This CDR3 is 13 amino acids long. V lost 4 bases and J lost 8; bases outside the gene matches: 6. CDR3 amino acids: CASSPGTGKGYTF. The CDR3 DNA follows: TGTGCCAGCAGCCCCGGGACAGGGAAGGGCTACACCTTC.

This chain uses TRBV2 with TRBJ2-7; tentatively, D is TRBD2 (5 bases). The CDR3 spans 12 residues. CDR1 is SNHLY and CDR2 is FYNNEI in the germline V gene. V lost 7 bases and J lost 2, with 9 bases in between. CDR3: CASNGETYEQYF. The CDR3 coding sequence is TGTGCCAGCAATGGGGAGACCTACGAGCAGTACTTC.

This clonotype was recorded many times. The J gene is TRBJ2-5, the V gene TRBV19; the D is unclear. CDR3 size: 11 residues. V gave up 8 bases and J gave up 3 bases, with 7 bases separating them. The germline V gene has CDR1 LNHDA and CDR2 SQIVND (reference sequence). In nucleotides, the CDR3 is TGTGCCAGTGCTAGGGAAGAGACCCAGTACTTC. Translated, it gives CASAREETQYF.

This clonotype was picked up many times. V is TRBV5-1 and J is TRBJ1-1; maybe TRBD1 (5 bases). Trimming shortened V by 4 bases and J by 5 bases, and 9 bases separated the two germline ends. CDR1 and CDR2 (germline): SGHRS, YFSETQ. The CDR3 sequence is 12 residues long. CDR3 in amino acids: CASSPWGTEAFF. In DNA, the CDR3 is TGCGCCAGCAGCCCCTGGGGGACTGAAGCTTTCTTT.

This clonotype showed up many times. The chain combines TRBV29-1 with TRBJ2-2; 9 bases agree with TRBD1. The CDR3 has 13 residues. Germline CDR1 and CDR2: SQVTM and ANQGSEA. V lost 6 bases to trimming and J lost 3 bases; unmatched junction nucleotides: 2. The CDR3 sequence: CSVDRGYTGELFF. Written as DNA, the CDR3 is TGCAGCGTGGACAGGGGATACACCGGGGAGCTGTTTTTT.

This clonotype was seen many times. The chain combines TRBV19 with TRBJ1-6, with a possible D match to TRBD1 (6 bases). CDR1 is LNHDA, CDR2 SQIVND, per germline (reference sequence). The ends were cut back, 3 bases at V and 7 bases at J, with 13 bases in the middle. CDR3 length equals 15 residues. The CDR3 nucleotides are TGTGCCAGTAGTATTAGGGGGTTCGGAAATTCACCCCTCCACTTT. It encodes CASSIRGFGNSPLHF.

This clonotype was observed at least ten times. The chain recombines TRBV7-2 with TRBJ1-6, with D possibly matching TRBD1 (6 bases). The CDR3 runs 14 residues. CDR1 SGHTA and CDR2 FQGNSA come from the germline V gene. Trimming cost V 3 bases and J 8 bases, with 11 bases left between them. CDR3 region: CASSFWGADSPLHF. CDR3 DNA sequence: TGTGCCAGCAGCTTTTGGGGGGCCGATTCACCCCTCCACTTT. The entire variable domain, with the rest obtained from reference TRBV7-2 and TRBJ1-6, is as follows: GAGVSQSPSNKVTEKGKDVELRCDPISGHTALYWYRQSLGQGLEFLIYFQGNSAPDKSGLPSDRFSAERTGGSVSTLTIQRTQQEDSAVYLCASSFWGADSPLHFGNGTRLTVT.

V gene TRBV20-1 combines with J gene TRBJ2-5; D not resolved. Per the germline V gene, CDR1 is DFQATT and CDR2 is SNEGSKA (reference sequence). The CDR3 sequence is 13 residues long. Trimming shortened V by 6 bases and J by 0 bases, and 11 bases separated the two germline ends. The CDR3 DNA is TGCAGTGCAGTTATAACAAACCAAGAGACCCAGTACTTC. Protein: CSAVITNQETQYF.

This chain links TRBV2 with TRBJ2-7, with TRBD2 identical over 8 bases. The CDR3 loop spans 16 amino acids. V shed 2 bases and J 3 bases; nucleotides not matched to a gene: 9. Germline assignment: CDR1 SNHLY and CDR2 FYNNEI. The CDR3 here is CASSELWASGHYEQYF. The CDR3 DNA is TGTGCCAGCAGTGAACTCTGGGCTAGCGGGCACTACGAGCAGTACTTC.

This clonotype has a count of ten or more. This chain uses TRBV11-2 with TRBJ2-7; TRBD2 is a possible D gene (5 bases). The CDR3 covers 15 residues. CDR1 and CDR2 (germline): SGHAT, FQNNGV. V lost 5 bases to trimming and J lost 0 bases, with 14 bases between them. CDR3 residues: CASSNAERDSYEQYF. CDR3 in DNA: TGTGCCAGCAGCAACGCGGAACGGGACTCCTACGAGCAGTACTTC.

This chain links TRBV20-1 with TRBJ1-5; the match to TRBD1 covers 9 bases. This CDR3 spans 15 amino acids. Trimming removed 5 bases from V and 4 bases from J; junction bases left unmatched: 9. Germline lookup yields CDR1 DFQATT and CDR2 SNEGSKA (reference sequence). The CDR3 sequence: CSAYHPGTGNQPQHF. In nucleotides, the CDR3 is TGCAGTGCTTATCATCCCGGGACAGGGAATCAGCCCCAGCATTTT.

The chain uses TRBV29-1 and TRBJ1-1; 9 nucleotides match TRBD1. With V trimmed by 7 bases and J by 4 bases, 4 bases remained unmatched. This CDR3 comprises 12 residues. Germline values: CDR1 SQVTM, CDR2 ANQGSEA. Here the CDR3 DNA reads TGCAGCGACAGGGGGCGGAGCACTGAAGCTTTCTTT. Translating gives CSDRGRSTEAFF.

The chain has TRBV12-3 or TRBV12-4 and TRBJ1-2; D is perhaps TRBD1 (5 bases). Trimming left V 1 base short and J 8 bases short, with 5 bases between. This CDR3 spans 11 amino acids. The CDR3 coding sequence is TGTGCCAGCAGTTTAGGGACAGGCTACACCTTC. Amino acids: CASSLGTGYTF.

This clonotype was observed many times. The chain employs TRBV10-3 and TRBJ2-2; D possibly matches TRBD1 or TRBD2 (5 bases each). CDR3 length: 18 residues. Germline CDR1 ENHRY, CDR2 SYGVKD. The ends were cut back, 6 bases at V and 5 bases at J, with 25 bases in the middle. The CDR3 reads CAIRKGPESRGITGELFF. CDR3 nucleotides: TGTGCCATCAGGAAGGGGCCGGAATCCCGAGGGATTACCGGGGAGCTGTTTTTT.

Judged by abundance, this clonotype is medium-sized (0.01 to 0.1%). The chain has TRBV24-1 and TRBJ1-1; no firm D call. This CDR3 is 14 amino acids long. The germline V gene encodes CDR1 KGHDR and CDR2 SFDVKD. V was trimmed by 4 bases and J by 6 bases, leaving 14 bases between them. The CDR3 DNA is TGTGCCACCAGTGACGCTGGGGTGGCCCCTGAAGCTTTCTTT. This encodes CATSDAGVAPEAFF.

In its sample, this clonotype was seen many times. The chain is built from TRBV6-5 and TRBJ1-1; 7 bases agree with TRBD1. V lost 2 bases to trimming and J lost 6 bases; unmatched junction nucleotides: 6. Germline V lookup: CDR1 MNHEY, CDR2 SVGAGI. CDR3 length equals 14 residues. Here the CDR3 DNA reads TGTGCCAGCAGTTACGCGACAGGGATGGCTGAAGCTTTCTTT. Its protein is CASSYATGMAEAFF.

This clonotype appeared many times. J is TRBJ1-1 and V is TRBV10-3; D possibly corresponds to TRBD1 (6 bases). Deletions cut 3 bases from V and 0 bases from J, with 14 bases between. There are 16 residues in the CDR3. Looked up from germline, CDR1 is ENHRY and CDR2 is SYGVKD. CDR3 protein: CAISEGGAVMNTEAFF. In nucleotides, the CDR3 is TGTGCCATCAGTGAAGGGGGGGCCGTTATGAACACTGAAGCTTTCTTT.

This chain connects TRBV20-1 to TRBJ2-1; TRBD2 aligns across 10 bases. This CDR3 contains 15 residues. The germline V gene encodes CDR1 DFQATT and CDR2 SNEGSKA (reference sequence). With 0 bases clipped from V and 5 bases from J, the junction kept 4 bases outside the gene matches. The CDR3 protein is CSARDPLAGDNEQFF. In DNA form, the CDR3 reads TGCAGTGCTAGAGATCCCCTAGCGGGAGACAATGAGCAGTTCTTC.

This chain's CDR3 is CASSIGTGGGYTF. DNA of the CDR3: TGTGCCAGCAGCATTGGGACAGGGGGTGGCTACACCTTC. The gene calls are TRBV7-3 and TRBJ1-2; TRBD1 matches at 11 bases. Germline V gene data show CDR1 as SGHTA and CDR2 as FQGTGA. Trimming took 5 bases from V and 7 from J; bases not matched to a gene: 3. The CDR3 runs to 13 residues.